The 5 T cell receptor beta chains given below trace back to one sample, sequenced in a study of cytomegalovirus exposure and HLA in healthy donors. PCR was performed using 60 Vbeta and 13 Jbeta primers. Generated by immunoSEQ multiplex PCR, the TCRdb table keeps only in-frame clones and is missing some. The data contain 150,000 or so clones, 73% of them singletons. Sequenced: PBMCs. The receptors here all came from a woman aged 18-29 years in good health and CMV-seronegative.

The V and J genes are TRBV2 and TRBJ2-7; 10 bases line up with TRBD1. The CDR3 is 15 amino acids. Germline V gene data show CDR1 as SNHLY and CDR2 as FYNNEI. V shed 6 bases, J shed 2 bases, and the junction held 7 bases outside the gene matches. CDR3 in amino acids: CASSATGGPPYEQYF. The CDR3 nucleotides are TGTGCCAGCAGCGCGACAGGGGGCCCTCCCTACGAGCAGTACTTC.

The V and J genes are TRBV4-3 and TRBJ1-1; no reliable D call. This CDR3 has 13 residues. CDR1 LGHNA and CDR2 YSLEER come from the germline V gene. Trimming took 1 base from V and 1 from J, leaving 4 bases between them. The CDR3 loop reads CASSQAGNTEAFF. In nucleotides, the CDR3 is TGCGCCAGCAGCCAAGCAGGGAACACTGAAGCTTTCTTT.

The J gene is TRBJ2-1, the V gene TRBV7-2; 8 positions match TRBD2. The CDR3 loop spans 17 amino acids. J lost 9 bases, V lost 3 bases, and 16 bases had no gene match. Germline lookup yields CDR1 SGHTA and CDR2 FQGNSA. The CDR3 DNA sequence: TGTGCCAGCAGCTTTCTCTCTGGGGGACTAGTCGGCGGTGAGCAGTTCTTC. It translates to CASSFLSGGLVGGEQFF.

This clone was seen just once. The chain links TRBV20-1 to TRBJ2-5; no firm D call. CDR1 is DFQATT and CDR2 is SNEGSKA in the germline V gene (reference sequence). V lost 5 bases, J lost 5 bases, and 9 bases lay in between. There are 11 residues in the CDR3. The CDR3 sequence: CSAGIGETQYF. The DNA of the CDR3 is TGCAGTGCTGGAATCGGGGAGACCCAGTACTTC.

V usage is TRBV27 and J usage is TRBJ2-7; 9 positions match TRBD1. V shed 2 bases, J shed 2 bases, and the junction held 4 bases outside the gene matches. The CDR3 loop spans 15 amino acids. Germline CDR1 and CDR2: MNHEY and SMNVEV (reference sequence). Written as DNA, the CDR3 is TGTGCCAGCAGTTTAGGGACAGGGAGGACCTACGAGCAGTACGTC. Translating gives CASSLGTGRTYEQYV.